The sequence of this T cell receptor (beta chain) was determined in a study of PD-1 blockade in classical Hodgkin lymphoma (dated by TCRdb to 2018 to 2021). For context, the study as a whole: Nivolumab dosing was 3 mg/kg intravenously every 2 weeks, continuing until either disease progression or unacceptable toxicity. A peripheral blood immune signature of response to PD-1 blockade in classical Hodgkin lymphoma was defined using TCR beta sequencing and CyTOF.

General study outcomes and caveats: Baseline TCR diversity was reported to be lower in newly diagnosed patients than in healthy donors and to be lower still in relapsed/refractory patients. Patients starting nivolumab less than 1 year after ASCT had lower diversity and were excluded from later analyses to avoid confounding by immune reconstitution. Trial patients with a complete response had baseline diversity similar to that of newly diagnosed patients, while partial responders and progressors had significantly lower diversity. The study covered only a single clinical trial cohort, and the causes of the repertoire differences, possibly disease activity or prior therapy, were still not defined. By C4D1, a significant rise was seen in CD4+ TCR diversity but not in CD8+ TCR diversity (p=0.0027 vs p=0.16), and the rise was most apparent among complete responders (p=0.02).

The germline V gene (reference sequence) specifies MNHNY as CDR1 and SVGAGI as CDR2. Relative to germline, V is missing 4 bases and J is missing 10 bases, with 13 bases of the junction outside any gene match. From the cysteine up to the phenylalanine, the CDR3 has a length of 16 residues. The only DNA kept is the CDR3, 48 bases in frame from the first base. The Qiagen DNeasy kit was used to extract genomic DNA from unsorted PBMCs and from the negatively selected CD4+ and CD8+ fractions. Using primers that anneal to V and J segments, immunoSEQ multiplex PCR amplified the TCR beta CDR3 regions. Amplification bias was minimized using a synthetic immune receptor repertoire, and residual bias was removed computationally after sequencing. For the original study's pipeline: Custom Python scripts were used to quantify repertoire diversity as the Shannon entropy index. Unsorted, CD4+ and CD8+ repertoires were analyzed separately, except for combined analyses in which CD4+ and CD8+ sequences were merged in silico. A clone counted as expanded when the clone's frequency after treatment rose at least 2-fold relative to C1D1, and clones undetected at baseline were given a pseudocount of 0.5. Clones with 0 or 1 copy at C1D1 were defined as singleton clones, while clones with 2 or more copies were defined as non-singleton clones. Clones expanded in unsorted samples were annotated as CD4+, CD8+ or unknown by matching protein sequences in sorted samples from the same patient. Wilcoxon tests were applied to paired samples to test diversity changes from C1D1 to C4D1. TCRdb took over this immuneACCESS table, retaining in-frame rearrangements with V and J assigned. Such tables are incomplete; in checked studies, under half of the missing clones stem from an unresolved V gene, and the remainder is unexplained. The V and J calls and clone size come from that table; D and trimming were worked out from the DNA. Across this sample there are 11,000 or so clones, with roughly 80% seen only once. The top ten constitute 30% to 35% of the sample.

The sample's time point, from its label and the paper: cycle 1 day 1 (C1D1), immediately before nivolumab initiation. All trial patients had relapsed after autologous stem cell transplantation, with cohorts A, B and C differing in prior brentuximab vedotin exposure. The trial cohort comprised 56 patients with relapsed/refractory classical Hodgkin lymphoma whose best overall responses were complete response, partial response or progressive disease. Trial patients were treated with single-agent nivolumab in the multi-cohort phase II CheckMate 205 trial. Best overall response was determined by an independent review committee according to the 2007 International Working Group response criteria. Trial PBMCs were collected just before the start of nivolumab (C1D1) and during therapy at cycle 2 day 1 and cycle 4 day 1. After peripheral blood was drawn into 8 mL Vacutainer Cell Preparation Tubes, PBMCs were isolated by centrifugation and then cryopreserved.

With respect to this clone: The antigen it recognizes is unknown. No base qualities exist here, and no much larger clone lies one base off it.

This TCR came from a human donor with classical Hodgkin lymphoma. The source material was peripheral blood mononuclear cells (PBMCs), sampled at baseline. The chain joins TRBV6-6 to TRBJ1-6; 7 junctional bases match TRBD1. The DNA reads TGTGCCAGCAGTTTCCCCGGAGGCAGGGGGTCCTCACCCCTCCACTTT. The translation is CASSFPGGRGSSPLHF.